Listed here are 28 T cell receptor beta chains from one sample, sequenced in a study of shared clonotypes between healthy human individuals. Some clones are missing from TCRdb's copy, which holds only in-frame ones; the method was immunoSEQ multiplex PCR. The table records 2 million to 3 million clones, 90% to 95% of them present only once. Sequencing used naive CD4+ T cells from PBMCs. The subset denotes: CD45RA+ positively selected. The origin of the receptors is a young man in good health. Some clones in this sample may be carry-over from other donors' samples.

The chain recombines TRBV7-3 with TRBJ2-3, with TRBD2 as a possible D gene (5 bases). Germline CDR1 reads SGHTA; CDR2 reads FQGTGA. CDR3 length: 16 amino acids. V was clipped by 5 bases and J by 4 bases, with 19 bases between them. CDR3 amino acids: CASSPSLGNVPDTQYF. In DNA, the CDR3 is TGTGCCAGCAGCCCTTCACTAGGAAATGTCCCAGATACGCAGTATTTT.

This rearrangement joins TRBV7-9 to TRBJ2-7, with no clear D. Trimming stripped 4 bases from V and 0 bases from J, with 10 bases between. Germline CDR1 SEHNR, CDR2 FQNEAQ (reference sequence). CDR3 size: 14 residues. CDR3 amino acids: CASSSQIRSYEQYF. In DNA form, the CDR3 reads TGTGCCAGCAGCTCACAGATTCGCTCCTACGAGCAGTACTTC.

The rearrangement uses TRBV7-9 and TRBJ2-7, with TRBD1 matching 9 bases. CDR3 size: 15 residues. Trimming cost V 5 bases and J 4 bases; bases outside gene matches: 9. CDR1 and CDR2 from the germline V gene are SEHNR and FQNEAQ (reference sequence). For the CDR3, the DNA is TGTGCCAGCAGCCCCCCGGACAGGGGAGCTTACGAGCAGTACTTC. This encodes CASSPPDRGAYEQYF.

This chain uses TRBV10-3 with TRBJ1-3; 8 positions agree with TRBD1. The trim removed 6 bases at V and 2 bases at J, leaving 12 bases unmatched. CDR3 length equals 17 residues. Per germline, CDR1 ENHRY and CDR2 SYGVKD. The CDR3 DNA reads TGTGCCATCAGGCCGGGGGGAGACAGGGGTACTGGAAACACCATATATTTT. Protein sequence: CAIRPGGDRGTGNTIYF.

J is TRBJ2-3 and V is TRBV5-1; possible D gene TRBD1, 8 bases. This CDR3 contains 15 residues. Trimming removed 1 base from V and 3 bases from J, with 12 bases in between. Germline CDR1 reads SGHRS; CDR2 reads YFSETQ. CDR3 protein: CASSLQQGGTDTQYF. The CDR3 DNA follows: TGCGCCAGCAGCTTGCAACAGGGGGGGACAGATACGCAGTATTTT.

V and J are TRBV7-3 and TRBJ1-1, with a possible D match to TRBD1 (6 bases). The CDR3 is 14 amino acids. V lost 5 bases and J lost 4, with 14 bases in between. Germline V lookup: CDR1 SGHTA, CDR2 FQGTGA. CDR3 in DNA: TGTGCCAGCAGCACGACAGGAATGAGCACTGAAGCTTTCTTT. Translated, it gives CASSTTGMSTEAFF.

The genes are TRBV28 and TRBJ1-2; possibly TRBD1 for D (5 bases). The CDR3 extends over 13 amino acids. V was cut by 6 bases and J by 8 bases, with 16 bases left in between. Per the germline V gene, CDR1 is MDHEN and CDR2 is SYDVKM. CDR3 bases: TGTGCCAGCAGCTACTTGCTGGGGCCGGGCTACACCTTC. It encodes CASSYLLGPGYTF.

This sequence joins TRBV6-1 and TRBJ1-2; TRBD1 agrees at 12 bases. Trimming at V came to 6 bases and at J to 3 bases, leaving 5 bases not matched to a gene. The CDR3 has 15 amino acids. The germline CDR1 and CDR2 sequences are MNHNS and SASEGT. The CDR3 DNA sequence: TGTGCCAGCAGGAGGGACAGGGGGCGGTACTATGGCTACACCTTC. It specifies CASRRDRGRYYGYTF.

The V and J genes are TRBV9 and TRBJ1-1; TRBD1 is a possible D gene (5 bases). The CDR3 contains 14 residues. V lost 0 bases and J lost 4, with 10 bases in between. CDR1 is SGDLS, CDR2 YYNGEE, per germline. The CDR3 spells CASSVVPGFTEAFF. As DNA, the CDR3 is TGTGCCAGCAGCGTAGTTCCAGGGTTCACTGAAGCTTTCTTT.

The CDR3 protein is CASSLLGTNQPQHF. The CDR3 DNA follows: TGTGCCAGCAGCTTACTCGGGACGAATCAGCCCCAGCATTTT. The chain employs TRBV5-6 and TRBJ1-5, with a weak D call TRBD1 (5 bases). The germline V and J ends were trimmed by 2 bases and 4 bases, with 10 bases remaining between them. This CDR3 is 14 amino acids long. Germline V gene data show CDR1 as SGHDT and CDR2 as YYEEEE.

The chain is built from TRBV29-1 and TRBJ1-1, with D possibly TRBD1 on 5 matching bases. Germline V gene data show CDR1 as SQVTM and CDR2 as ANQGSEA. The CDR3 sequence is 16 residues long. Trimming stripped 5 bases from V and 4 bases from J, with 23 bases between. The DNA of the CDR3 is TGCAGCGTTACGCCCAGCCAGACAGCGTGGGGCACTGAAGCTTTCTTT. Translated, it gives CSVTPSQTAWGTEAFF.

This clone has just one count. This chain joins TRBV7-8 and TRBJ2-5; 9 positions match TRBD2. The CDR3 is 15 residues long. Losses at the gene ends were 5 bases for V and 5 bases for J; bases not matched to a gene: 9. CDR1 and CDR2 (germline): SGHVS, FQNEAQ. The DNA for the CDR3 is TGTGCCAGCAGCATAAATAGCGGGAGAGGGGAGACCCAGTACTTC. Amino acid sequence: CASSINSGRGETQYF.

The genes are TRBV11-2 and TRBJ1-1; TRBD1 might be the D (6 bases). CDR1 and CDR2 from the germline V gene are SGHAT and FQNNGV. Trimming took 1 base from V and 6 from J, leaving 9 bases between them. This CDR3 has 13 amino acids. CDR3 protein: CASSLAEGAEAFF. The CDR3 DNA follows: TGTGCCAGCAGCTTAGCTGAGGGGGCTGAAGCTTTCTTT.

V usage is TRBV25-1 and J usage is TRBJ1-4; perhaps TRBD1 as D (6 bases). The CDR3 spans 15 residues. CDR1 is MGHDK, CDR2 SYGVNS, per germline. V lost 2 bases and J 7 bases, leaving 14 bases between the germline ends. CDR3 loop: CASSEEWGLVEKLFF. DNA of the CDR3: TGTGCCAGCAGTGAAGAATGGGGGCTGGTTGAAAAACTGTTTTTT.

The rearrangement uses TRBV19 and TRBJ1-2; TRBD1 matches 8 bases. The CDR3 is made up of 16 amino acids. Per the germline V gene, CDR1 is LNHDA and CDR2 is SQIVND (reference sequence). V was pared by 3 bases and J by 3 bases, with 9 bases of the junction left unmatched. Here the CDR3 reads CASSIPPGQADYGYTF. For the CDR3, the DNA is TGTGCCAGTAGTATCCCCCCGGGACAGGCCGACTATGGCTACACCTTC.

The chain links TRBV7-9 to TRBJ1-2; 9 bases are shared with TRBD1. CDR1 is SEHNR, CDR2 FQNEAQ, per germline (reference sequence). The CDR3 length is 16 residues. V shed 4 bases and J 8 bases; nucleotides not matched to a gene: 14. CDR3 residues: CASSSPTDRGIGGYTF. For the CDR3, the DNA is TGTGCCAGCAGCTCCCCAACGGACAGGGGAATAGGAGGCTACACCTTC.

The chain is built from TRBV7-2 and TRBJ2-1, with a tentative D call TRBD2 (6 bases). Trimming stripped 7 bases from V and 7 bases from J, with 23 bases between. This CDR3 has 16 amino acids. The V gene's germline CDR1 is SGHTA and CDR2 FQGNSA. Here the CDR3 DNA reads TGTGCCAGCAACCTGGATCCGGACTACGCACGGAATGAGCAGTTCTTC. As protein: CASNLDPDYARNEQFF.

The rearrangement joins TRBV7-3 to TRBJ2-7; the D is unclear. The V end lost 4 bases, the J end lost 4 bases, and 11 bases lay between the germline ends. CDR1 is SGHTA, CDR2 FQGTGA, per germline. CDR3 size: 13 residues. The CDR3, as DNA: TGTGCCAGCAGCTCCACGGACGGGTACGAGCAGTACTTC. This translates into CASSSTDGYEQYF.

The chain recombines TRBV15 with TRBJ2-1; no clear D gene. The germline V and J ends were trimmed by 0 bases and 4 bases, with 10 bases remaining between them. This CDR3 spans 15 amino acids. CDR1 LNHNV and CDR2 YYDKDF come from the germline V gene (reference sequence). The CDR3 nucleotides read TGTGCCACCAGCAGAGAGCCGGACCGTTACAATGAGCAGTTCTTC. Translation gives CATSREPDRYNEQFF.

The chain recombines TRBV19 with TRBJ2-2, with a weak D call TRBD1 (5 bases). Trimming removed 6 bases from V and 3 bases from J, with 11 bases in between. The CDR3 loop spans 14 amino acids. Germline CDR1 is LNHDA and CDR2 is SQIVND (reference sequence). Written as DNA, the CDR3 is TGTGCCAGTAGAGGACAAATATACACCGGGGAGCTGTTTTTT. It codes for CASRGQIYTGELFF.

This chain uses TRBV7-9 with TRBJ2-2; 7 bases match TRBD1. This CDR3 region has 14 residues. V trimming: 4 bases; J trimming: 15 bases; junction bases outside the gene matches: 14. CDR1 is SEHNR and CDR2 is FQNEAQ in the germline V gene (reference sequence). CDR3 residues: CASSSAGTVGYLFF. The CDR3 bases are TGTGCCAGCAGCTCGGCCGGGACAGTGGGATATTTGTTTTTT.

The J gene is TRBJ1-1, the V gene TRBV29-1; possibly TRBD1 for D (6 bases). The CDR3 length is 13 residues. CDR1 is SQVTM, CDR2 ANQGSEA, per germline. V lost 6 bases, J lost 5 bases, and 16 bases lay in between. In DNA, the CDR3 is TGCAGCGTCGGGTTCTGGGGGCAGACTGAAGCTTTCTTT. This sequence encodes CSVGFWGQTEAFF.

V is TRBV25-1 and J is TRBJ2-1, with D tentatively TRBD1 or TRBD2 (6 bases each). CDR1 and CDR2 (germline): MGHDK, SYGVNS. The germline V and J ends were trimmed by 4 bases and 5 bases, with 15 bases remaining between them. The CDR3 sequence is 15 residues long. The CDR3 protein is CASSADPRGHNEQFF. DNA for the CDR3: TGTGCCAGCAGTGCGGACCCACGGGGGCACAATGAGCAGTTCTTC.

This clone was recorded once. The chain recombines TRBV6-1 with TRBJ2-1; possible D gene TRBD2, 6 bases. With 4 bases removed from V and 2 bases from J, the gap between germline ends came to 12 bases. Germline CDR1 reads MNHNS; CDR2 reads SASEGT. There are 15 residues in the CDR3. The CDR3 loop is CASSGAAGPYNEQFF. CDR3 coding DNA: TGTGCCAGCAGTGGGGCGGCGGGACCCTACAATGAGCAGTTCTTC.

The chain has TRBV7-9 and TRBJ2-3, with a possible D match to TRBD2 (6 bases). CDR1 and CDR2 (germline): SEHNR, FQNEAQ (reference sequence). There are 16 residues in the CDR3. V was cut by 1 base and J by 2 bases, with 13 bases left in between. CDR3 residues: CASSLGGRGDTDTQYF. Here the CDR3 DNA reads TGTGCCAGCAGCTTAGGAGGGCGGGGCGACACAGATACGCAGTATTTT.

The chain couples TRBV5-1 to TRBJ2-3; unclear D gene. CDR1 and CDR2 (germline): SGHRS, YFSETQ. CDR3 length equals 15 residues. The V and J ends lost 0 bases and 2 bases respectively, with 10 bases between them. The CDR3 here is CASSLASVNTDTQYF. Written as DNA, the CDR3 is TGCGCCAGCAGCTTGGCGTCAGTCAACACAGATACGCAGTATTTT.

This clone has only one observation. V is TRBV23-1 and J is TRBJ1-2, with a possible D match to TRBD1 (6 bases). TRBV23-1 is classed as an ORF, of uncertain function. This CDR3 has 13 amino acids. V was clipped by 4 bases and J by 10 bases, with 16 bases between them. The chain's CDR3 is CASSPQGFTVYTF. The CDR3 bases are TGCGCCAGCAGTCCCCAGGGGTTCACGGTCTACACCTTC.

V and J are TRBV9 and TRBJ2-3, with TRBD2 matching over 11 bases. Germline assignment: CDR1 SGDLS and CDR2 YYNGEE. CDR3 size: 16 residues. V lost 4 bases and J lost 2; bases outside the gene matches: 6. This chain's CDR3 is CASSRLLAGATDTQYF. CDR3 DNA: TGTGCCAGCAGCCGATTACTAGCGGGAGCCACAGATACGCAGTATTTT.